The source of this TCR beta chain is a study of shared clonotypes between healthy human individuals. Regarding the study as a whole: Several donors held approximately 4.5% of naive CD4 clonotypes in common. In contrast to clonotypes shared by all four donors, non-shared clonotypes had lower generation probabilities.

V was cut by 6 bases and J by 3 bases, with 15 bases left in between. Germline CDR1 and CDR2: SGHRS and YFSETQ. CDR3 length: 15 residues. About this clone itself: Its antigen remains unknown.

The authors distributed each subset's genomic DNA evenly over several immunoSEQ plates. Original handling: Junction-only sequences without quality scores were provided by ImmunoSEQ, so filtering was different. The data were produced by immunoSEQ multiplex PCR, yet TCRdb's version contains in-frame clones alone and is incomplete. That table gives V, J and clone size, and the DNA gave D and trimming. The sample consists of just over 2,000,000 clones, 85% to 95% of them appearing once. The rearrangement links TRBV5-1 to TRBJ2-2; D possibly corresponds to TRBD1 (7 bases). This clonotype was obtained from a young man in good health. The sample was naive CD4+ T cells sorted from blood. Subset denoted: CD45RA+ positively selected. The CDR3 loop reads CASTGGGGDTGELFF. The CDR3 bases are TGCGCCAGCACCGGTGGAGGGGGCGACACCGGGGAGCTGTTTTTT.